These 27 T cell receptor beta chains were sequenced from one sample in a study of blood T cell repertoires in COVID-19. Here immunoSEQ multiplex PCR was the method, and the copy in TCRdb shows in-frame clones only, minus some. This table holds some 120,000 clones, approximately 90% found once. The sample comprised peripheral blood. All receptors come from a human donor with active COVID-19. The donor label of this sample is uncertain.

This chain connects TRBV12-3 or TRBV12-4 to TRBJ1-2; TRBD1 might be the D (5 bases). The V and J ends lost 2 bases and 3 bases respectively, with 7 bases between them. CDR3 length equals 13 residues. CDR3 bases: TGTGCCAGCAGTTTACAGGGCCACTATGGCTACACCTTC. As protein: CASSLQGHYGYTF.

The V gene is TRBV21-1, the J gene TRBJ2-1; the table calls TRBD1, which could not be checked here. TRBV21-1 is noted as a pseudogene. The CDR3 has 19 residues. The CDR3 DNA sequence: TGTGCCAGCAGCAAAGGGTCCCAGGGTACACTTCACCACTACAATGAGCAGTTCTTC. It codes for CASSKGSQGTLHHYNEQFF.

The rearrangement uses TRBV6-1 and TRBJ2-2, with D uncertain. The V and J ends lost 0 bases and 4 bases respectively, with 9 bases between them. The CDR3 has 15 amino acids. The germline V gene encodes CDR1 MNHNS and CDR2 SASEGT. In DNA, the CDR3 is TGTGCCAGCAGTGAAGCTCGCAGGATCACCGGGGAGCTGTTTTTT. Its translation is CASSEARRITGELFF.

The V and J genes are TRBV19 and TRBJ1-6; perhaps TRBD1 as D (6 bases). V dropped 10 bases and J dropped 5 bases, with 18 bases sitting between them. There are 15 residues in the CDR3. Germline V gene lookup returns CDR1 LNHDA and CDR2 SQIVND (reference sequence). CDR3 bases: TGTGCCACCCAAGGGGGTGGCGGCGATAATTCACCCCTCCACTTT. This translates into CATQGGGGDNSPLHF.

Worth noting for this clone: Other DNA sequences in this specimen translate into the identical CDR3. The V call is TRBV18, the J call TRBJ1-6, with 7 bases matching TRBD1. Germline CDR1 is KGHSH and CDR2 is LQKENI. V gave up 5 bases and J gave up 7 bases; unmatched junction bases: 5. This CDR3 comprises 14 residues. For the CDR3, the DNA is TGTGCCAGCTCAAAAGACAGGGCAAATTCACCCCTCCACTTT. This gives the protein CASSKDRANSPLHF.

CDR3 amino acids: CASSAAGEQPQHF. The CDR3 DNA follows: TGTGCCAGCAGCGCGGCGGGTGAGCAGCCCCAGCATTTT. The chain uses TRBV12-3 or TRBV12-4 and TRBJ1-5; D not resolved. V was shortened by 6 bases and J by 7 bases, with 13 bases between the two germline ends. The CDR3 loop spans 13 amino acids.

The V gene is TRBV3-1 (or the pseudogene TRBV3-2), the J gene TRBJ2-5; 15 nucleotides agree with TRBD2. CDR3 length: 19 residues. CDR1 and CDR2 from the germline V gene are LGHDT and YNNKEL (reference sequence). The trim removed 1 base at V and 4 bases at J, leaving 10 bases unmatched. The CDR3 DNA is TGTGCCAGCAGCCAAGTTCTTGGACTAGCGGGGGGGCCTCGAGAGACCCAGTACTTC. Translated: CASSQVLGLAGGPRETQYF.

The chain links TRBV10-3 to TRBJ2-5; 10 nucleotides match TRBD2. The V segment lost 3 bases and the J segment 5 bases; nucleotides outside the gene matches: 6. The CDR3 covers 15 residues. Germline V gene lookup returns CDR1 ENHRY and CDR2 SYGVKD. The CDR3 coding sequence is TGTGCCATCAGTGAAGGGAGCGGGGGGGCTGAGACCCAGTACTTC. Its protein product is CAISEGSGGAETQYF.

This chain joins TRBV7-2 and TRBJ2-7, with D maybe TRBD1 (6 bases). Germline CDR1 SGHTA, CDR2 FQGNSA. The CDR3 contains 15 residues. The V and J ends lost 5 bases and 0 bases respectively, with 14 bases between them. The CDR3 DNA reads TGTGCCAGCAGCGTTACAGGGACGATCTCCTACGAGCAGTACTTC. Translating gives CASSVTGTISYEQYF.

This chain connects TRBV5-4 to TRBJ2-1; 8 bases are a match to TRBD2. The CDR3 spans 14 residues. Germline values: CDR1 SGHNT, CDR2 YYREEE (reference sequence). Trimming took 2 bases from V and 9 from J; bases not matched to a gene: 7. Here the CDR3 reads CASSLTGGAPEQFF. The CDR3 nucleotides read TGTGCCAGCAGCTTAACCGGGGGGGCTCCTGAGCAGTTCTTC.

The chain employs TRBV5-3 and TRBJ1-2; unclear D gene. TRBV5-3 is labeled an ORF, and its function is uncertain. Trimming left V 0 bases short and J 7 bases short, with 10 bases between. The CDR3 has 13 residues. CDR3 region: CARSLGSHFGYTF. The CDR3 DNA is TGTGCCAGAAGCTTGGGGAGTCATTTTGGCTACACCTTC.

The chain links TRBV4-3 to TRBJ1-2; D gene unclear. Germline CDR1 LGHNA, CDR2 YSLEER. The CDR3 is made up of 15 amino acids. Trimming cost V 1 base and J 5 bases, with 14 bases left between them. DNA for the CDR3: TGCGCCAGCAGCCAAGTCGTGGCAGGCCCTTATGGCTACACCTTC. It specifies CASSQVVAGPYGYTF.

V gene TRBV27 combines with J gene TRBJ1-1; 9 bases line up with TRBD1. The germline V gene encodes CDR1 MNHEY and CDR2 SMNVEV (reference sequence). This CDR3 spans 14 amino acids. V shed 5 bases, J shed 11 bases, and the junction held 12 bases outside the gene matches. The chain's CDR3 is CASSPLGQGMYAFF. CDR3 nucleotides: TGTGCCAGCAGTCCCCTCGGACAGGGGATGTATGCTTTCTTT.

J is TRBJ1-3 and V is TRBV7-9; D perhaps matches TRBD1 (5 bases). Germline V CDR1 and CDR2: SEHNR, FQNEAQ (reference sequence). V was cut by 5 bases and J by 4 bases, with 21 bases left in between. This CDR3 region has 17 residues. The CDR3 DNA follows: TGTGCCAGCAGCCCGCCGGTCTCCCAAAGGGGCGGAAACACCATATATTTT. Translated, it gives CASSPPVSQRGGNTIYF.

The J gene is TRBJ1-2, the V gene TRBV6-5; 7 bases map to TRBD1. V dropped 1 base and J dropped 4; count of bases not matched to a gene: 3. The CDR3 contains 14 residues. Germline values: CDR1 MNHEY, CDR2 SVGAGI. The chain's CDR3 is CASSYFEGAYGYTF. CDR3 nucleotides: TGTGCCAGCAGTTACTTCGAGGGGGCCTATGGCTACACCTTC.

The chain links TRBV6-5 to TRBJ2-4; possible D gene TRBD1, 7 bases. CDR3 length: 15 amino acids. CDR1 is MNHEY, CDR2 SVGAGI, per germline. V dropped 2 bases and J dropped 6 bases, with 14 bases sitting between them. CDR3 in DNA: TGTGCCAGCAGTTACGATGGGCAGGGGGGAAACATTCAGTACTTC. Protein: CASSYDGQGGNIQYF.

The chain links TRBV5-1 to TRBJ1-2, with D tentatively TRBD1 (6 bases). Trimming took 9 bases from V and 4 from J, leaving 22 bases between them. This CDR3 has 15 amino acids. Germline V gene sequence: CDR1 SGHRS, CDR2 YFSETQ. The CDR3: CATPSRAGGPYGYTF. The CDR3, as DNA: TGCGCCACCCCTTCGCGGGCGGGGGGGCCCTATGGCTACACCTTC.

The chain carries TRBV6-4 and TRBJ2-1; 11 bases fit TRBD2. The V segment lost 2 bases and the J segment 6 bases; nucleotides outside the gene matches: 9. CDR3 length: 17 residues. The germline V gene encodes CDR1 MRHNA and CDR2 SNTAGT. As DNA, the CDR3 is TGTGCCAGCAGTGACAAGGCTAGCGGGGGGCACCGCAATGAGCAGTTCTTC. This sequence encodes CASSDKASGGHRNEQFF.

The rearrangement joins TRBV27 to TRBJ1-1; D uncertain. This CDR3 is 14 amino acids long. Germline V gives CDR1 MNHEY, CDR2 SMNVEV (reference sequence). Between the trimmed V and J ends, which lost 3 bases and 2 bases, there was a span of 10 bases. The CDR3 sequence is CASSFGQVNTEAFF. CDR3 nucleotides: TGTGCCAGCAGTTTTGGGCAGGTAAACACTGAAGCTTTCTTT.

The chain uses TRBV6-6 and TRBJ1-2; a possible D gene is TRBD1 (6 bases). The CDR3 totals 13 residues. Germline lookup yields CDR1 MNHNY and CDR2 SVGAGI (reference sequence). V was pared by 6 bases and J by 6 bases, with 14 bases between. The CDR3 loop is CASRDSGDHGYTF. CDR3 in DNA: TGTGCCAGCAGGGACAGCGGGGACCATGGCTACACCTTC.

This chain links TRBV10-3 with TRBJ1-2, with D perhaps matching TRBD1 (5 bases). V lost 3 bases and J 4 bases, leaving 9 bases between the germline ends. The CDR3 has 13 amino acids. From germline, CDR1 is ENHRY and CDR2 SYGVKD. The CDR3, as DNA: TGTGCCATCAGTGAACAGGCCAGCTATGGCTACACCTTC. It codes for CAISEQASYGYTF.

The V gene is TRBV29-1, the J gene TRBJ2-7; the match to TRBD1 covers 8 bases. The V and J ends lost 5 bases and 3 bases, in that order; junction bases with no gene match: 6. CDR1 and CDR2 from the germline V gene are SQVTM and ANQGSEA. This CDR3 is built from 13 residues. CDR3 bases: TGCAGCGTTTTTAGACAGGGGAGCTACGAGCAGTACTTC. Translation: CSVFRQGSYEQYF.

The chain joins TRBV2 to TRBJ2-3; 10 bases fit TRBD2. CDR1 and CDR2 from the germline V gene are SNHLY and FYNNEI. This CDR3 has 14 amino acids. V gave up 4 bases and J gave up 4 bases; unmatched junction bases: 2. The CDR3 DNA reads TGTGCCAGCAGTGCCGGGACTAGCGCAGATACGCAGTATTTT. Translated: CASSAGTSADTQYF.

The chain carries TRBV4-3 and TRBJ1-1; the D is unclear. The CDR3 totals 14 residues. V lost 5 bases and J lost 2, with 12 bases in between. Germline V CDR1 and CDR2: LGHNA, YSLEER. The CDR3 nucleotides are TGCGCCAGCAGCATCCACACAGCAAACACTGAAGCTTTCTTT. It specifies CASSIHTANTEAFF.

The chain carries TRBV29-1 and TRBJ2-1, with D possibly TRBD1 on 5 matching bases. This CDR3 region has 13 residues. CDR1 SQVTM and CDR2 ANQGSEA come from the germline V gene. Between the trimmed V and J ends, which lost 6 bases and 0 bases, there was a span of 9 bases. The CDR3 DNA reads as TGCAGCGTAGGGGAAAGCTCCTACAATGAGCAGTTCTTC. It specifies CSVGESSYNEQFF.

The chain has TRBV7-2 and TRBJ1-1; 9 bases align to TRBD1. Germline CDR1 is SGHTA and CDR2 is FQGNSA. The CDR3 contains 16 residues. The V segment lost 5 bases and the J segment 0 bases; nucleotides outside the gene matches: 7. The CDR3 DNA reads TGTGCCAGCAGCGGACAGGGGACGTTAATGAACACTGAAGCTTTCTTT. It specifies CASSGQGTLMNTEAFF.

The J gene is TRBJ2-7, the V gene TRBV6-1; 12 bases fit TRBD1. In germline, CDR1 is MNHNS, CDR2 SASEGT. The CDR3 covers 15 residues. J lost 0 bases, V lost 3 bases, and 0 bases had no gene match. CDR3 protein: CASSEGQGASYEQYF. The CDR3 DNA follows: TGTGCCAGCAGTGAGGGACAGGGGGCCTCCTACGAGCAGTACTTC.